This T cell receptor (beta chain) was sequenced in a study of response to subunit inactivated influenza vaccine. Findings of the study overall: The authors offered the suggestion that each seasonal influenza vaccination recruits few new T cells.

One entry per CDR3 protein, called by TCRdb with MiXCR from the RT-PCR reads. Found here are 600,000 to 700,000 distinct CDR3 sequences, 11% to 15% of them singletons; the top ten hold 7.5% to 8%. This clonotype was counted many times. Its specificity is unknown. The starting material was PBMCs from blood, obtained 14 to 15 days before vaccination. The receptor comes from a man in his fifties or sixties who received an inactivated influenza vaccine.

This CDR3 is CASSLGLEGGEQFF. For the CDR3, the DNA is TGCGCCAGCAGCTTGGGTCTCGAAGGGGGTGAGCAGTTCTTC. This chain uses TRBV5-1 with TRBJ2-1, with D perhaps TRBD1 (6 bases). Trimming stripped 0 bases from V and 9 bases from J, with 13 bases between. Germline CDR1 reads SGHRS; CDR2 reads YFSETQ. The CDR3 is made up of 14 amino acids.